This T cell receptor (beta chain) was captured in a study of blood T cell repertoires in COVID-19. Clones were sequenced by immunoSEQ multiplex PCR, and TCRdb holds only the in-frame ones, with some missing. Of a few hundred thousand clones in the sample, about 87% are singletons; the top ten hold 1.5% to 2%. All enrollees were roughly 18 to 89 years old and from 20 to 25 US areas. The origin of this receptor is a woman between 45 and 65 years old who had recovered from COVID-19. The specimen sequenced was PBMCs or T cells enriched from blood (not recorded which).

CDR3 protein: CASSPGPEPGGNEQFF. CDR3 coding DNA: TGTGCCAGCAGCCCTGGACCCGAGCCGGGGGGCAATGAGCAGTTCTTC. The chain is built from TRBV6-2 or TRBV6-3 and TRBJ2-1; 7 positions agree with TRBD2. V shed 6 bases, J shed 6 bases, and the junction held 14 bases outside the gene matches. Germline V lookup: CDR1 MNHEY, CDR2 SVGEGT. This CDR3 has 16 amino acids.